This TCR beta chain was sequenced during a study of blood T cell repertoires in COVID-19. It was during active infection that Seattle patients were enrolled and then longitudinally followed. The CDR3 is 15 amino acids. Trimming cost V 0 bases and J 3 bases; bases outside gene matches: 4. The germline gives CDR1 SGHTA, CDR2 FQGNSA. Original processing methods: Reference gene primer amplification in the assay estimated nucleated cell counts. The method was immunoSEQ multiplex PCR; TCRdb's version includes in-frame clones alone and lacks a portion of them. For V, J and clone size, that table is used; D and trimming come from the DNA. Among some 140,000 clones listed, 70% to 80% were seen once.

The chain carries TRBV7-2 and TRBJ2-7; 8 nucleotides match TRBD1. The TCR sequence derives from a woman aged 70-85 years with COVID-19, enrolled during active disease. The specimen sequenced was peripheral blood. The CDR3 sequence: CASSLAGTGVYEQYF. DNA of the CDR3: TGTGCCAGCAGCTTAGCCGGGACAGGAGTCTACGAGCAGTACTTC.